This T cell receptor beta chain was sequenced for a study of blood T cell repertoires in COVID-19. The wider study: Samples taken during acute and convalescent COVID-19 were collected in the United States, Italy and Spain. PBMCs, B-cell-depleted T cells, or T cells provided the cDNA or gDNA that made up the material.

Original processing notes: Amplification with reference gene primers provided the estimates of nucleated cell counts. Only in-frame clones appear in the TCRdb table, and some are missing; sequencing was by immunoSEQ multiplex PCR. The D gene and trimming were derived from the DNA, and the V and J assignments and clone size from that table. The profile shows about 280,000 clones, around 90% of them singletons. This TCR was sampled from a man aged 18 to 35 with active or convalescent COVID-19. The sample consisted of peripheral blood.

As DNA, the CDR3 is TGTGCCAGCAGCTTCTCCGGGACTACCCCACGAGAGCAGTTCTTC. As protein: CASSFSGTTPREQFF. This rearrangement joins TRBV7-2 to TRBJ2-1, with TRBD2 identical over 7 bases. V lost 3 bases and J lost 10; bases outside the gene matches: 12. The germline gives CDR1 SGHTA, CDR2 FQGNSA. CDR3 length equals 15 residues.